The T cell receptor (beta chain) under discussion was sequenced for a study of T cells in Graves' hyperthyroidism and ophthalmopathy (dated by TCRdb to about 2019). Looking at the study overall: Peripheral blood samples were taken at initial diagnosis, before any treatment was given. The 100 or so discovery patients were randomly divided into training and test sets at a 7:3 ratio. Whether ophthalmopathy could be predicted prospectively was tested in an independent validation cohort made up of fewer than 20 hyperthyroidism patients plus 17 patients who later progressed to ophthalmopathy. The study also compared thyroid tissue and blood T-cell repertoires from more than five Graves' hyperthyroidism patients. Following sampling, methimazole starting at 30 mg daily was given to hyperthyroidism patients, and high-dose intravenous methylprednisolone was given to ophthalmopathy patients. TCR V-J signatures able to tell the groups apart were searched for in a discovery cohort of 100 patients, of whom 43 had Graves' ophthalmopathy and roughly 57 had stable Graves' hyperthyroidism. The paper describes TCR Vbeta CDR3 sequencing of 120 to 150 peripheral blood samples, made up of under 50 ophthalmopathy patients, roughly 72 hyperthyroidism patients and roughly 17 progressor patients. Overall study results and their limits: A model built on a 13 V-J signature distinguished ophthalmopathy from stable hyperthyroidism, reaching around 87% sensitivity and 81.08% specificity in cross-validation and 80%/75% in testing. In validation, the model predicted progression to ophthalmopathy a median of roughly 6.1 months before onset, with over 55% sensitivity and around 76% specificity. No statistical method was used to fix the sample size in advance, and group allocation was not hidden from the investigators. Most expanded thyroid clonotypes (frequency above 0.001) were also found in blood, which suggests that blood repertoires may mirror thyroid immune responses.

A patient counted as having stable Graves' hyperthyroidism if no progression to ophthalmopathy occurred over 18 months of follow-up. The hyperthyroidism patients were between 18 and 65 years old and newly diagnosed, with a disease duration of less than 2 months. The study excluded patients with uncontrolled infections, other autoimmune diseases, pregnancy or lactation. Clinical symptoms, serum thyroxine and TRAb, thyroid ultrasound, and orbital computed tomography formed the basis for the diagnoses. PBMCs were isolated from about 9.2 ml of fresh peripheral blood by Ficoll-Paque density gradient centrifugation. Total RNA was extracted with Trizol reagent, and quality was checked on an Agilent 2100 Bioanalyzer. Amplification of TCR beta CDR3 regions was carried out from RNA transcripts. The first round of RT-PCR for the TCR CDR3 was performed with the HTBI primer set and the Qiagen OneStep RT-PCR kit. A second multiplex PCR round built the libraries, followed by size selection and purification. Paired-end sequencing of the libraries was performed with 100 bp reads on an Illumina HiSeq2000. Regarding the original processing steps: Raw data were processed with SOAPnuke, discarding reads with adapters, uncalled bases, mean Phred below 15, or no exact constant-primer or identifier match. COPE v1.2.5 was used to merge the high-quality paired reads, and each unique nucleotide sequence was defined as a clonotype. Clonotypes were aligned to IMGT TRBV, TRBD and TRBJ reference segments using MiTCR v1.1. Only V-J combinations with frequency above 0.0001, covering about 99% of repertoires, were analysed. A TCS score was defined as the ratio between F50 (clonal expansion) and ExV (chaos), using BLOSUM62-based TCRdist between CDR3 peptides within each V-J. Welch's t-statistics and random forest reduced 450 to 600 V-J features to around 14, which were used in a naive Bayes classifier (R e1071). TCRdb reanalyzed the raw reads on its own, using fastp at Q25 for trimming and MiXCR for clone calling, and kept in-frame beta chains. Here each entry gathers all rows of one CDR3 protein and keeps the most common genes and DNA. TCRdb, not the authors, supplied the V and J calls. The sample yields around 500,000 distinct CDR3 sequences; less than 15% were counted once. The ten largest clones add up to around 14% of the sample.

Sequences MDHEN (CDR1) and SYDVKM (CDR2) are obtained from the germline V gene. The CDR3, from cysteine to phenylalanine, totals 12 residues. Only the CDR3 DNA stays, 36 bases, in frame from base 1. Trimming at the junction amounts to 4 bases on V and 8 bases on J, and the germline ends lie 11 bases apart. This clonotype has more than one count but fewer than ten. Its antigen is currently not known. There are no base qualities to consult, and no much larger clone falls within one base. This chain is built from TRBV28 and TRBJ1-2, and the D gene may be TRBD1, 6 bases matching. The source material was blood. The receptor's source is a middle-aged woman with Graves' hyperthyroidism. The encoded CDR3 is CASSSGASGYTF. In nucleotide form, the sequence is TGTGCCAGCAGTTCAGGGGCGTCCGGCTACACCTTC.